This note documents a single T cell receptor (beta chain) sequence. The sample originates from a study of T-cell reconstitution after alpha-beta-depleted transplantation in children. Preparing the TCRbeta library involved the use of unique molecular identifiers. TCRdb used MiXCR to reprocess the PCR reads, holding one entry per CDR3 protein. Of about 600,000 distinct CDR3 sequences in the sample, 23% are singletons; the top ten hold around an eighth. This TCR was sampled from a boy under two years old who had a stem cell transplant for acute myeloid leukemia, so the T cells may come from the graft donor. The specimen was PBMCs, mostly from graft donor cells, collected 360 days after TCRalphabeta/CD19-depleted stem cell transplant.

CDR3 loop: CSARGGPNTGELFF. The DNA of the CDR3 is TGCAGTGCTAGAGGGGGACCAAACACCGGGGAGCTGTTTTTT. The chain links TRBV20-1 to TRBJ2-2, with D possibly called TRBD1 or TRBD2 (5 bases each). Trimming shortened V by 1 base and J by 2 bases, and 8 bases separated the two germline ends. The CDR3 sequence is 14 residues long. Per germline, CDR1 DFQATT and CDR2 SNEGSKA (reference sequence).